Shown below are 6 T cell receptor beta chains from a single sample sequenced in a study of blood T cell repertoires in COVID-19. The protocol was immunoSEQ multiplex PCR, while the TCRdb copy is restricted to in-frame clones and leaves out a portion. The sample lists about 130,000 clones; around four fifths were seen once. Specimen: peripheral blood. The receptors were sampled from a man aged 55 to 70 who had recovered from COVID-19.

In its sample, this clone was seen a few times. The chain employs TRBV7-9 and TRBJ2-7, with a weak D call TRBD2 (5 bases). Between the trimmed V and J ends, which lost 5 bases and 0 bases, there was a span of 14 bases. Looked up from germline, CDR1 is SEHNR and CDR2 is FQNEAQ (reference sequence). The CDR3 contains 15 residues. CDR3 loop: CASSPKQRISYEQYF. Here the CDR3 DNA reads TGTGCCAGCAGCCCAAAACAGCGGATCTCCTACGAGCAGTACTTC.

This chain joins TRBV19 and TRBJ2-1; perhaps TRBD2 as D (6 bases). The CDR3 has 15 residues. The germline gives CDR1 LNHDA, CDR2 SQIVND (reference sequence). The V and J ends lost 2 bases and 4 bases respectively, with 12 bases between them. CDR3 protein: CASSIRWGEYNEQFF. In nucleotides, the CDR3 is TGTGCCAGTAGTATAAGGTGGGGGGAGTACAATGAGCAGTTCTTC.

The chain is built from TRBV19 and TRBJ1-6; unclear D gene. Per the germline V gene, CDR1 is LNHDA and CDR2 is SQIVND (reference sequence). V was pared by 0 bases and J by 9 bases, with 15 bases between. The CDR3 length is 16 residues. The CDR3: CASSIDRRPVASPLHF. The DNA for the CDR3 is TGTGCCAGTAGTATAGACCGGAGACCCGTGGCTTCACCCCTCCACTTT.

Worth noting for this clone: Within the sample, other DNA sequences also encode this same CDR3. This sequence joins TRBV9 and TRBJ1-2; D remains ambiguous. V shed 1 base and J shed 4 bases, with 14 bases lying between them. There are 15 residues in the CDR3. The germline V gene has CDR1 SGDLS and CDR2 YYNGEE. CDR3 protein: CASSVTSGSFYGYTF. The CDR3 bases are TGTGCCAGCAGCGTAACTTCGGGAAGCTTCTATGGCTACACCTTC.

The CDR3 DNA reads TGCGCCAGCAGTGACCACCCCGACAGGTCCTACAATGAGCAGTTCTTC. It specifies CASSDHPDRSYNEQFF. The rearrangement uses TRBV10-2 and TRBJ2-1; perhaps TRBD1 as D (6 bases). CDR1 and CDR2 from the germline V gene are WSHSY and SAAADI. This CDR3 has 16 amino acids. V lost 3 bases and J 1 base, leaving 13 bases between the germline ends.

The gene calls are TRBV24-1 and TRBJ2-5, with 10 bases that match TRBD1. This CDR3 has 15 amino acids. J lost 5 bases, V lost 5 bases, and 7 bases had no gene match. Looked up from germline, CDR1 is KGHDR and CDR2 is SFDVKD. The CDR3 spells CATSGDGTGAETQYF. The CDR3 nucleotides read TGTGCCACCAGTGGGGACGGGACAGGGGCCGAGACCCAGTACTTC.